This TCR beta chain was recorded in a study of blood T cells in healthy people across ages (dated by TCRdb to between 2014 and 2016). With regard to the full study: In model experiments, template switching captured roughly one uniquely barcoded TCR beta cDNA molecule for every two T cells. Age-related changes in TCR beta repertoire diversity were measured in the study by deep sequencing normalized with unique cDNA molecular identifiers. Donors were grouped into four age groups: young (average approximately 15 years), middle-aged (39), aged (roughly 67) and long-lived (approximately 81). Donors of different ages were randomly distributed across sequencing lanes to avoid experimental bias. Two additional independent replicas of 1 million unique cDNA reads from the same blood draw were analyzed for two donors (one aged 18 to 29 and one aged 80 or older).

V is pared back by 0 bases and J by 3 bases, with 12 bases lying between the germline termini. CDR1 and CDR2 are read off the germline V gene as MNHEY and SVGAGI. The CDR3 goes from the cysteine to the phenylalanine over 15 residues. Of the read, only the CDR3 DNA is kept; its 45 bases are in frame from base 1. Systemically healthy Caucasian individuals from Russia, around 38 in total and aged about 6 to 100 years, were included as donors. Each donor gave ten milliliters of peripheral blood, drawn into EDTA-treated Vacutainer tubes. Ficoll-Paque density-gradient centrifugation was used to isolate PBMCs, with at least 7 million obtained per sample. Total RNA, at least 6 micrograms per sample, was extracted from PBMCs with Trizol reagent. Naive CD45RAhigh/CD27high T cell percentages were measured by flow cytometry on a PBMC aliquot from every donor. This clonotype appeared a few times. Its binding antigen is unknown. No much larger clone exists at a distance of one base, and base qualities are not known.

The method behind the library was 5' RACE. The second PCR ran for about 7 to 11 cycles and used a J-beta primer mix along with a sample-barcoded 5' primer. Each TCR beta cDNA molecule received a unique molecular identifier from a template-switch 5' adaptor carrying 12 random nucleotides. Each sample yielded at least 2.5 million CDR3-containing paired-end reads. First-strand cDNA synthesis was performed from all RNA using the Mint cDNA synthesis kit, with priming by a TRBC-specific oligonucleotide. Following uracil-DNA glycosylase treatment, a first 18-cycle PCR with universal primers M1SS and BC2_uni_R was performed on all cDNA. The authors' analysis ran thus. Each sample was normalized by randomly selecting 1 million high-quality reads, each carrying a distinct molecular identifier. Instead of being binned into consensus sequences, reads that shared molecular identifiers were thrown out. MiTCR, run with a Q25 quality threshold and the strictest error-elimination algorithm, handled CDR3 identification, clonotype clustering and error correction. A nonparametric unseen species model with Euler transformation was used to estimate lower-bound total TCR beta diversity. TCRdb cleaned the public reads at Q25 with fastp, built clones with MiXCR and kept in-frame beta chains. All rows with the same CDR3 protein become a single entry with the most common DNA and genes. The V and J calls and clone size come from TCRdb's table, not from the authors' own analysis. The sample contains 1.5 million to 2 million distinct CDR3 sequences, roughly two fifths of them found a single time. The ten largest clones take up approximately 22% of the sample.

Summary of the overall study and its limitations: Since profiling was done on bulk unsorted PBMCs, naive and antigen-experienced compartments could not be conclusively compared. A strong correlation was found between observed TCR beta diversity and the percentage of naive T cells measured by flow cytometry. Donor CMV infection status was unknown, potentially confounding age-related changes in expanded clonotypes. Observed TCR beta diversity per million T cells fell roughly linearly with age, and a significant reduction was already apparent by age around 40. Estimates of total diversity based on one million sequenced T cells were considered lower bounds and underestimates. Compared with the aged group, the long-lived group had more naive CD4+ T cells, fewer expanded clones and increased TCR diversity, a pattern suggesting age selection.

Material for sequencing was blood. Recombination linked TRBV6-5 to TRBJ2-7; matching of 6 bases hints at TRBD2 as the D gene. This receptor was obtained from a human donor in good health. For the CDR3, the sequence is CASSYSSGGRYEQYF. The bases are TGTGCCAGCAGTTACTCTAGCGGTGGGCGCTACGAGCAGTACTTC.